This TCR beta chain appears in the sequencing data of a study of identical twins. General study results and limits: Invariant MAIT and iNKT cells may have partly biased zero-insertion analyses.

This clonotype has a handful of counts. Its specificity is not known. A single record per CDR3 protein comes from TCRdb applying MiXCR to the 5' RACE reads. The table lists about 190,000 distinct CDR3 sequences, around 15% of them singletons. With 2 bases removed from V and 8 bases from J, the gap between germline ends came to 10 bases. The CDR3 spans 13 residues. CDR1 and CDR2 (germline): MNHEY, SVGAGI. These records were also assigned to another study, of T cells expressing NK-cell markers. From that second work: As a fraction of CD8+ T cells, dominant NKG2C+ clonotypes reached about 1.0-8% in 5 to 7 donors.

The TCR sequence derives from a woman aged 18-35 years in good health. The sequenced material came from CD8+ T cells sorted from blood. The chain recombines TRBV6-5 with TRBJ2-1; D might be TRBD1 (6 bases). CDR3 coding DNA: TGTGCCAGCAGTTACAACAGGGTTTATGAGCAGTTCTTC. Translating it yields CASSYNRVYEQFF.